These 16 T cell receptor beta chains were sequenced from one sample in a study of T cells in Graves' hyperthyroidism and ophthalmopathy. Amplification yielded TCR beta CDR3 regions, with RNA transcripts as the source. During a first-round RT-PCR of the TCR CDR3, the HTBI primer set was used. One entry per CDR3 protein results from TCRdb running MiXCR on the multiplex PCR reads. The sample shows about 400,000 distinct CDR3 sequences, about an eighth of them seen only once. The sample was blood. These receptors were taken from a young woman with Graves' hyperthyroidism.

Ten or more counts support this clonotype. This rearrangement joins TRBV30 to TRBJ2-3, with D maybe TRBD2 (6 bases). Trimming took off 4 bases at V and 0 bases at J, with 11 bases between the two ends. The CDR3 loop spans 14 amino acids. The germline gives CDR1 GTSNPN, CDR2 SVGIG (reference sequence). This CDR3 reads CAWKGGISTDTQYF. Written as DNA, the CDR3 is TGTGCCTGGAAGGGCGGGATTAGCACAGATACGCAGTATTTT.

The chain joins TRBV19 to TRBJ1-1; no clear D. The germline V and J ends were trimmed by 7 bases and 11 bases, with 17 bases remaining between them. This CDR3 is built from 12 residues. Germline assignment: CDR1 LNHDA and CDR2 SQIVND (reference sequence). CDR3 sequence: CASNSDATSAFF. The DNA of the CDR3 is TGTGCCAGTAACTCCGACGCCACATCGGCTTTCTTT.

The chain employs TRBV15 and TRBJ2-2, with D possibly matching TRBD1 (5 bases). V shed 0 bases and J shed 5 bases, with 13 bases lying between them. The CDR3 has 16 residues. From germline, CDR1 is LNHNV and CDR2 YYDKDF (reference sequence). The CDR3: CATSRDRRVPTGELFF. The CDR3 nucleotides read TGTGCCACCAGCAGAGATCGCAGGGTCCCAACCGGGGAGCTGTTTTTT.

This clonotype was seen at least ten times. V and J are TRBV27 and TRBJ2-7; D gene ambiguous. V lost 5 bases, J lost 2 bases, and 13 bases lay in between. CDR3 size: 14 residues. Per the germline V gene, CDR1 is MNHEY and CDR2 is SMNVEV (reference sequence). CDR3 sequence: CASSAVPGTYEQYF. CDR3 in DNA: TGTGCCAGCAGTGCGGTCCCAGGAACCTACGAGCAGTACTTC.

This clonotype has a count of ten or more. V gene TRBV29-1 combines with J gene TRBJ2-2; TRBD2 matches 7 bases. CDR1 SQVTM and CDR2 ANQGSEA come from the germline V gene. CDR3 length: 15 residues. After removal of 3 bases from V and 0 bases from J, the junction contained 4 bases not matched to a gene. The CDR3 reads CSVDPGGANTGELFF. In DNA form, the CDR3 reads TGCAGCGTTGATCCTGGGGGGGCGAACACCGGGGAGCTGTTTTTT.

This clonotype was detected many times. V gene TRBV12-3 or TRBV12-4 combines with J gene TRBJ2-7, with no clear D. V was pared by 5 bases and J by 7 bases, with 9 bases between. This CDR3 comprises 11 residues. CDR3 in DNA: TGTGCCAGCAGTGCTGCCGGTGAGCAGTACTTC. Its protein product is CASSAAGEQYF.

This clonotype has more than one count but fewer than ten. The chain uses TRBV6-1 and TRBJ1-3, with D possibly being TRBD1 (6 bases). The germline V gene encodes CDR1 MNHNS and CDR2 SASEGT. The CDR3 contains 15 residues. V was clipped by 5 bases and J by 2 bases, with 13 bases between them. The CDR3 reads CASSYYRDPGNTIYF. The CDR3 DNA reads TGTGCCAGCAGTTATTACAGGGACCCTGGAAACACCATATATTTT.

This clonotype was seen repeatedly, ten times or more. This chain connects TRBV30 to TRBJ2-7, with D perhaps matching TRBD2 (5 bases). The ends were cut back, 5 bases at V and 0 bases at J, with 5 bases in the middle. This CDR3 is built from 11 residues. The germline CDR1 and CDR2 sequences are GTSNPN and SVGIG (reference sequence). Written as DNA, the CDR3 is TGTGCCTGGGGAGGCTCCTACGAGCAGTACTTC. Protein: CAWGGSYEQYF.

In this sample, this clonotype turned up many times. V is TRBV10-3 and J is TRBJ1-2, with D possibly being TRBD1 (5 bases). V was cut by 1 base and J by 1 base, with 22 bases left in between. CDR1 is ENHRY and CDR2 is SYGVKD in the germline V gene. This CDR3 spans 19 amino acids. The CDR3 here is CAISEFSSGVSRDNYGYTF. CDR3 nucleotide sequence: TGTGCCATCAGTGAGTTTTCTTCGGGGGTGTCAAGGGATAACTATGGCTACACCTTC.

This clonotype has a count of ten or more. The chain combines TRBV10-1 with TRBJ2-2, with 9 bases fitting TRBD2. Trimming took 3 bases from V and 4 from J; bases not matched to a gene: 6. The CDR3 sequence is 16 residues long. Germline CDR1 and CDR2: WNHNN and SYGVQD (reference sequence). CDR3 region: CASSEGPSGITGELFF. CDR3 sequence (DNA): TGCGCCAGCAGTGAAGGGCCTAGCGGGATCACCGGGGAGCTGTTTTTT.

This sequence joins TRBV6-1 and TRBJ2-7; D is undetermined. This CDR3 spans 13 amino acids. Germline V lookup: CDR1 MNHNS, CDR2 SASEGT. V dropped 4 bases and J dropped 4 bases, with 11 bases sitting between them. CDR3 DNA: TGTGCCAGCAGTGGCGGTCGGTTGTACGAGCAGTACTTC. Residues: CASSGGRLYEQYF.

This clonotype was picked up many times. CDR3 sequence: CASSSHFYGYTF. CDR3 bases: TGTGCCAGCAGTTCCCACTTCTATGGCTACACCTTC. The rearrangement links TRBV6-1 to TRBJ1-2; no firm D call. Germline V gene lookup returns CDR1 MNHNS and CDR2 SASEGT. The CDR3 is 12 amino acids. V shed 5 bases and J shed 4 bases, with 8 bases lying between them.

This clonotype has ten or more counts. The rearrangement uses TRBV7-2 and TRBJ1-4, with 8 bases aligning to TRBD1. Germline CDR1 SGHTA, CDR2 FQGNSA. V lost 6 bases to trimming and J lost 7 bases; unmatched junction nucleotides: 4. This CDR3 has 13 residues. Here the CDR3 DNA reads TGTGCCAGCAGTAACAGGGGGAGTGAAAAACTGTTTTTT. This gives the protein CASSNRGSEKLFF.

This clonotype was detected only a few times. The chain recombines TRBV3-1 with TRBJ2-1, with no clear D. The V and J ends lost 4 bases and 2 bases respectively, with 24 bases between them. The CDR3 loop spans 19 amino acids. CDR1 is LGHDT and CDR2 is YNNKEL in the germline V gene (reference sequence). As DNA, the CDR3 is TGTGCCAGCAGCCCCTCCCTGTACCGTCTAGGAAAAACCTACAATGAGCAGTTCTTC. Its translation: CASSPSLYRLGKTYNEQFF.

This clonotype showed up many times. The chain has TRBV6-1 and TRBJ2-5, with 12 bases identical to TRBD1. J was trimmed by 4 bases and V by 6 bases; bases with no gene match: 6. The CDR3 runs to 15 residues. The V gene's germline CDR1 is MNHNS and CDR2 SASEGT. The chain's CDR3 is CASRRDRGRRETQYF. CDR3 nucleotides: TGTGCCAGCAGAAGGGACAGGGGGCGGCGAGAGACCCAGTACTTC.

The sample holds a few counts of this clonotype. The gene calls are TRBV13 and TRBJ2-7, with 7 bases lining up with TRBD1. The CDR3 runs to 15 residues. CDR1 is PRHDT and CDR2 is FYEKMQ in the germline V gene (reference sequence). Trimming at V came to 5 bases and at J to 0 bases, leaving 7 bases not matched to a gene. The CDR3 coding sequence is TGTGCCAGCAGCCCAGCAGACAGGGACTCCTACGAGCAGTACTTC. This encodes CASSPADRDSYEQYF.